The 18 T cell receptor beta chains below were found in one sample sequenced in a study of spatial heterogeneity in lung cancer. Noted time point: sample taken at primary tumor resection. A single record per CDR3 protein comes from TCRdb applying MiXCR to the 5' RACE reads. The repertoire has approximately 44,000 distinct CDR3 sequences, approximately 15% of them found once; the top ten carry 55% to 70%. Material: PBMCs, obtained at surgery. These receptors were collected from a male donor with early-stage non-small cell lung cancer.

The chain recombines TRBV20-1 with TRBJ2-1, with D possibly TRBD2 on 6 matching bases. CDR3 length: 15 amino acids. Germline V lookup: CDR1 DFQATT, CDR2 SNEGSKA (reference sequence). V was pared by 1 base and J by 8 bases, with 18 bases between. The chain's CDR3 is CSARGGTWWDYEQFF. The CDR3 nucleotides are TGCAGTGCTAGAGGGGGGACTTGGTGGGACTATGAGCAGTTCTTC.

V is TRBV12-3 or TRBV12-4 and J is TRBJ2-7; the D gene could be TRBD1 or TRBD2 (5 bases each). The length of the CDR3 is 15 residues. V lost 4 bases to trimming and J lost 1 base, with 14 bases between them. The CDR3 is CASSSTADPSYEQYF. CDR3 sequence (DNA): TGTGCCAGCAGTTCGACAGCGGATCCGTCCTACGAGCAGTACTTC.

The rearrangement uses TRBV7-9 and TRBJ2-2, with D uncertain. The CDR3 totals 13 residues. The germline V gene has CDR1 SEHNR and CDR2 FQNEAQ (reference sequence). V lost 0 bases, J lost 5 bases, and 4 bases lay in between. CDR3 sequence: CASSLAWTGELFF. The CDR3 DNA is TGTGCCAGCAGCTTAGCTTGGACCGGGGAGCTGTTTTTT.

The V and J genes are TRBV20-1 and TRBJ2-7; D might be TRBD2 (6 bases). This CDR3 has 13 residues. CDR1 and CDR2 from the germline V gene are DFQATT and SNEGSKA (reference sequence). V dropped 3 bases and J dropped 6 bases, with 15 bases sitting between them. CDR3 amino acids: CSASKGGIFEQYF. CDR3 nucleotide sequence: TGCAGTGCTAGCAAGGGCGGGATTTTCGAGCAGTACTTC.

The chain joins TRBV12-3 or TRBV12-4 to TRBJ1-2, with D tentatively TRBD1 (6 bases). The CDR3 extends over 13 amino acids. V gave up 7 bases and J gave up 8 bases, with 17 bases separating them. Here the CDR3 reads CASTTRTVAGYTF. The CDR3 region has the DNA TGTGCCAGCACCACTCGGACAGTAGCCGGCTACACCTTC.

This clonotype appeared many times. The V and J genes are TRBV5-5 and TRBJ1-5; a weak D match, TRBD1 (6 bases). There are 16 residues in the CDR3. Germline assignment: CDR1 SGHKS and CDR2 YYEKEE (reference sequence). The V end lost 0 bases, the J end lost 5 bases, and 15 bases lay between the germline ends. The DNA for the CDR3 is TGTGCCAGCAGCTTGGAGGGCAGGGGTCCGCATCAGCCCCAGCATTTT. Translating it yields CASSLEGRGPHQPQHF. Complete variable domain (other parts from reference TRBV5-5 and TRBJ1-5): DAGVTQSPTHLIKTRGQQVTLRCSPISGHKSVSWYQQVLGQGPQFIFQYYEKEERGRGNFPDRFSARQFPNYSSELNVNALLLGDSALYLCASSLEGRGPHQPQHFGDGTRLSIL.

In this sample, this clonotype turned up many times. The chain recombines TRBV10-3 with TRBJ1-1, with 7 bases identical to TRBD1. Germline V lookup: CDR1 ENHRY, CDR2 SYGVKD. The V gene end was trimmed by 9 bases and the J gene end by 1 base; junction bases not matched to a gene: 5. This CDR3 has 13 residues. The CDR3 region is CAISGTANTEAFF. The CDR3 DNA reads as TGTGCCATATCCGGGACAGCGAACACTGAAGCTTTCTTT.

In this sample, this clonotype turned up many times. The rearrangement joins TRBV3-1 to TRBJ2-1; 11 nucleotides match TRBD2. Germline trimming cut 1 base from V and 10 bases from J; bases unmatched to any gene: 3. The CDR3 covers 14 residues. The germline gives CDR1 LGHDT, CDR2 YNNKEL (reference sequence). The CDR3 coding sequence is TGTGCCAGCAGCCAAGGACTAGCGGGGAACGAGCAGTTCTTC. This codes for CASSQGLAGNEQFF.

The chain recombines TRBV4-2 with TRBJ2-1, with a possible D match to TRBD2 (5 bases). The germline V and J ends were trimmed by 1 base and 3 bases, with 16 bases remaining between them. The length of the CDR3 is 17 residues. Germline CDR1 LGHNA, CDR2 YNFKEQ. CDR3 sequence: CASSQAHYTGNYNEQFF. The CDR3 coding sequence is TGTGCCAGCAGCCAAGCTCACTATACGGGGAACTACAATGAGCAGTTCTTC.

The chain joins TRBV29-1 to TRBJ1-1, with no clear D. The V and J ends lost 4 bases and 10 bases respectively, with 25 bases between them. This CDR3 has 15 residues. Per the germline V gene, CDR1 is SQVTM and CDR2 is ANQGSEA. The CDR3 reads CSVVGPTDTLVGAFF. DNA of the CDR3: TGCAGCGTTGTAGGACCCACCGACACCCTAGTAGGAGCTTTCTTT.

This rearrangement joins TRBV20-1 to TRBJ1-5, with a weak D call TRBD1 (6 bases). Germline CDR1 and CDR2: DFQATT and SNEGSKA (reference sequence). Trimming shortened V by 4 bases and J by 5 bases, and 9 bases separated the two germline ends. This CDR3 region has 12 residues. The CDR3, as DNA: TGCAGTGCTACAGGGGACTATCAGCCCCAGCATTTT. This gives the protein CSATGDYQPQHF.

Only a few counts were recorded for this clonotype. The chain combines TRBV28 with TRBJ1-5; D call uncertain. The length of the CDR3 is 13 residues. CDR1 MDHEN and CDR2 SYDVKM come from the germline V gene. Deletions cut 7 bases from V and 6 bases from J, with 13 bases between. The DNA for the CDR3 is TGTGCCAGCACCGCCCAGGCCAGTCAGCCCCAGCATTTT. This gives the protein CASTAQASQPQHF.

This chain uses TRBV14 with TRBJ1-1, with D hard to call. Germline V gene lookup returns CDR1 SGHDN and CDR2 FVKESK. Trimming pared 2 bases from V and 0 bases from J, leaving 7 bases between. This CDR3 is built from 14 residues. Here the CDR3 DNA reads TGTGCCAGCAGCCAATTTTCAATGAACACTGAAGCTTTCTTT. It is translated as CASSQFSMNTEAFF. The full variable domain, rest sourced from reference TRBV14 and TRBJ1-1, is EAGVTQFPSHSVIEKGQTVTLRCDPISGHDNLYWYRRVMGKEIKFLLHFVKESKQDESGMPNNRFLAERTGGTYSTLKVQPAELEDSGVYFCASSQFSMNTEAFFGQGTRLTVV.

This clonotype came up a few times. The V and J genes are TRBV3-1 and TRBJ2-3; 8 bases are shared with TRBD2. The CDR3 contains 15 residues. Germline V gene sequence: CDR1 LGHDT, CDR2 YNNKEL (reference sequence). J lost 5 bases, V lost 0 bases, and 4 bases had no gene match. The CDR3: CASSQEAGVRDTQYF. The DNA for the CDR3 is TGTGCCAGCAGCCAAGAAGCGGGAGTAAGAGATACGCAGTATTTT.

This clonotype has more than one count but fewer than ten. The chain combines TRBV20-1 with TRBJ2-2; D may be TRBD1 (5 bases). The V end was cut by 5 bases, the J end by 4 bases, with 8 bases between. Germline V gene data show CDR1 as DFQATT and CDR2 as SNEGSKA (reference sequence). The CDR3 consists of 12 residues. CDR3 region: CSAGASTGELFF. The CDR3, as DNA: TGCAGTGCTGGGGCCTCCACCGGGGAGCTGTTTTTT.

The CDR3 loop is CASSPELENTGELFF. The CDR3, as DNA: TGTGCCAGCAGCCCGGAACTAGAGAACACCGGGGAGCTGTTTTTT. The chain has TRBV11-2 and TRBJ2-2; TRBD2 is a possible D gene (5 bases). The germline V gene has CDR1 SGHAT and CDR2 FQNNGV. Trimming removed 5 bases from V and 1 base from J, with 11 bases in between. The CDR3 runs 15 residues.

There are a few counts of this clonotype. This rearrangement joins TRBV7-9 to TRBJ2-5; 10 nucleotides line up with TRBD2. The germline V gene has CDR1 SEHNR and CDR2 FQNEAQ (reference sequence). V lost 3 bases and J lost 4; bases outside the gene matches: 5. The CDR3 is made up of 15 amino acids. As DNA, the CDR3 is TGTGCCAGCAGCTTTGTAGCGGGAGGAGGAGAGACCCAGTACTTC. It encodes CASSFVAGGGETQYF.

This chain joins TRBV2 and TRBJ1-3; no reliable D call. Looked up from germline, CDR1 is SNHLY and CDR2 is FYNNEI. The V gene lost 4 bases and the J gene lost 0 bases, with 7 bases spanning the gap. The CDR3 is 14 residues long. CDR3 loop: CASSVEFSGNTIYF. The CDR3 DNA reads TGTGCCAGCAGTGTCGAGTTCTCTGGAAACACCATATATTTT.